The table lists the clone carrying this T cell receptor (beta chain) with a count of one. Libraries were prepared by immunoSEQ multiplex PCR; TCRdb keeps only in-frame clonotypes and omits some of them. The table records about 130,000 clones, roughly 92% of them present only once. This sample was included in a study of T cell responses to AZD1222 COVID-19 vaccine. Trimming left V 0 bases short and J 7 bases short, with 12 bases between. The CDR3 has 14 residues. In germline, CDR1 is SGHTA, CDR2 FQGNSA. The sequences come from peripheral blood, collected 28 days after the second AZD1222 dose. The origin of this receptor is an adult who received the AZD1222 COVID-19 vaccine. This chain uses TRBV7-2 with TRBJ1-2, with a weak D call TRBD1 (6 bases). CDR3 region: CASSLARGNGGYTF. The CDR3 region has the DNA TGTGCCAGCAGCTTAGCCAGGGGTAATGGTGGCTACACCTTC.